Presented here are 23 T cell receptor beta chains from one specimen sequenced in a study of immune characterization of retroperitoneal liposarcoma. TCRdb re-called the PCR reads through MiXCR, storing one row per CDR3 protein. The repertoire holds roughly 11,000 distinct CDR3 sequences, with under 35% as singletons. Sample: tumor tissue. Receptors originate from a male donor with retroperitoneal liposarcoma.

The chain uses TRBV6-1 and TRBJ1-2; D remains ambiguous. With 0 bases removed from V and 4 bases from J, the gap between germline ends came to 6 bases. CDR3 length: 13 amino acids. The germline gives CDR1 MNHNS, CDR2 SASEGT. The CDR3 DNA follows: TGTGCCAGCAGTGAAGCAGGGATCTATGGCTACACCTTC. Translating gives CASSEAGIYGYTF.

The genes are TRBV12-3 or TRBV12-4 and TRBJ2-1, with a possible D match to TRBD1 (5 bases). CDR3 length: 15 residues. With 6 bases removed from V and 13 bases from J, the gap between germline ends came to 25 bases. The DNA of the CDR3 is TGTGCCAGCAGCCCGGTAGGGGCTTTTGGCGAGACCCAGTTCTTC. It specifies CASSPVGAFGETQFF.

V is TRBV6-4 and J is TRBJ2-1; 7 positions agree with TRBD1. The DNA end lines up better with TRBJ2-7; the J call may be wrong. CDR3 length equals 10 residues. CDR1 and CDR2 (germline): MRHNA, SNTAGT. CDR3 sequence (DNA): TGTAGGGACAGCCACCCCGAGCAGTACTTC. Amino acid sequence: CRDSHPEQYF.

This clonotype has just a few counts. The chain employs TRBV6-1 and TRBJ2-1; no definite D call. Trimming pared 8 bases from V and 10 bases from J, leaving 15 bases between. The CDR3 contains 12 residues. From germline, CDR1 is MNHNS and CDR2 SASEGT. CDR3 sequence reads: CASQQFTYEQFF. The CDR3 nucleotides are TGTGCCAGCCAGCAGTTTACCTACGAGCAGTTCTTC.

The table lists this clonotype with a few counts. The gene calls are TRBV7-8 and TRBJ2-1; 7 bases map to TRBD2. Trimming took 5 bases from V and 4 from J; bases not matched to a gene: 11. This CDR3 contains 16 residues. CDR1 and CDR2 (germline): SGHVS, FQNEAQ. CDR3 in DNA: TGTGCCAGCAGCCACCGCGCGAGCGGGATATACAATGAGCAGTTCTTC. It specifies CASSHRASGIYNEQFF. Based on the CDR3 plus reference TRBV7-8 and TRBJ2-1, the full variable domain is GAGVSQSPRYKVAKRGQDVALRCDPISGHVSLFWYQQALGQGPEFLTYFQNEAQLDKSGLPSDRFFAERPEGSVSTLKIQRTQQEDSAVYLCASSHRASGIYNEQFFGPGTRLTVL.

The chain carries TRBV10-1 and TRBJ1-5; D unresolved. The CDR3 contains 18 residues. The V end lost 7 bases, the J end lost 4 bases, and 26 bases lay between the germline ends. Germline-derived CDR1 and CDR2 are WNHNN and SYGVQD (reference sequence). For the CDR3, the DNA is TGCGCCAGCACCGTAAGCGGGCCTGGGGTTGTAGGGAATCAGCCCCAGCATTTT. Protein sequence: CASTVSGPGVVGNQPQHF.

This clonotype is deemed medium-sized. J is TRBJ2-1 and V is TRBV7-2, with a possible D match to TRBD2 (5 bases). The CDR3 contains 14 residues. Per germline, CDR1 SGHTA and CDR2 FQGNSA. The V gene lost 1 base and the J gene lost 13 bases, with 17 bases spanning the gap. This chain's CDR3 is CASSLVDYQETQFF. In nucleotides, the CDR3 is TGTGCCAGCAGCTTAGTTGACTACCAAGAGACCCAGTTCTTC.

V is TRBV7-6 and J is TRBJ2-1; unclear D gene. The V end lost 4 bases, the J end lost 13 bases, and 14 bases lay between the germline ends. CDR3 length equals 12 residues. CDR1 and CDR2 from the germline V gene are SGHVS and FNYEAQ. The CDR3 region is CASSSTQETQFF. In DNA, the CDR3 is TGTGCCAGCAGCTCCACCCAAGAGACCCAGTTCTTC.

V is TRBV12-3 or TRBV12-4 and J is TRBJ2-4; D uncertain. This CDR3 has 11 amino acids. Trimming took 2 bases from V and 13 from J, leaving 9 bases between them. The CDR3 sequence: CASSLTGEQYF. CDR3 in DNA: TGTGCCAGCAGTTTAACGGGTGAGCAGTACTTC.

A remark on this clonotype: Without the conserved terminal phenylalanine or tryptophan, this CDR3 likely stems from a read error. The genes are TRBV11-3 and TRBJ2-1; unclear D gene. Near its end, the DNA agrees better with TRBJ2-7, so the J call may be wrong. The CDR3 consists of 14 residues. CDR1 is SGHNT, CDR2 YENEEA, per germline. The CDR3 DNA is TGTGCCAGCAGCTTAGATGATAACTTCGACGAGCAGTACCCC. It yields the protein CASSLDDNFDEQYP.

Within the sample, this clonotype is medium-sized. The chain joins TRBV11-3 to TRBJ2-1; D uncertain. CDR1 is SGHNT, CDR2 YENEEA, per germline. V was trimmed by 1 base and J by 13 bases, leaving 11 bases between them. CDR3 length equals 12 residues. The CDR3 protein is CASSLGNGFQFF. The CDR3 region has the DNA TGTGCCAGCAGCTTAGGAAATGGCTTCCAGTTCTTC.

The sample holds a few counts of this clonotype. The chain uses TRBV6-1 and TRBJ1-4; the D gene is possibly TRBD1 (6 bases). The germline V gene encodes CDR1 MNHNS and CDR2 SASEGT. Between the trimmed V and J ends, which lost 5 bases and 8 bases, there was a span of 18 bases. This CDR3 comprises 15 residues. The CDR3 region has the DNA TGTGCCAGCAGTCCCTTGACAGGCCCGGGCGAAAAACTGTTTTTT. This translates into CASSPLTGPGEKLFF.

This chain links TRBV7-8 with TRBJ2-5; no firm D call. The assigned J gene may be wrong: the sequence end matches TRBJ2-1 better. The CDR3 extends over 13 amino acids. Germline CDR1 reads SGHVS; CDR2 reads FQNEAQ. CDR3 coding DNA: TGTGCCAGCAGCTTAGGGCAGACTAATGAGCAGTTCTTC. Translation: CASSLGQTNEQFF.

Judged by abundance, this clonotype is medium-sized. The chain couples TRBV12-3 or TRBV12-4 to TRBJ2-4; 7 bases line up with TRBD2. The V segment lost 2 bases and the J segment 1 base; nucleotides outside the gene matches: 2. The CDR3 loop spans 15 amino acids. The CDR3 reads CASSLSGGAKNIQYF. The CDR3 coding sequence is TGTGCCAGCAGTTTATCCGGGGGGGCCAAAAACATTCAGTACTTC.

V is TRBV5-6 and J is TRBJ2-2, with unresolved D. This CDR3 has 13 amino acids. CDR1 and CDR2 (germline): SGHDT, YYEEEE. Trimming removed 2 bases at V and 9 bases at J, with 11 bases between. The CDR3 sequence: CASSLRPERELFF. The CDR3 DNA reads as TGTGCCAGCAGCTTAAGGCCGGAAAGGGAGCTGTTTTTT.

In this sample, this clonotype turned up many times. The chain is built from TRBV7-6 and TRBJ2-3, with D hard to call. Germline CDR1 SGHVS, CDR2 FNYEAQ. This CDR3 spans 16 amino acids. V lost 6 bases and J lost 0, with 16 bases in between. CDR3 amino acids: CASSHRPPTSTDTQYF. CDR3 nucleotides: TGTGCCAGCAGTCACCGACCGCCAACCAGCACAGATACGCAGTATTTT. Together with reference TRBV7-6 and TRBJ2-3, the CDR3 gives the full variable domain: GAGVSQSPRYKVTKRGQDVALRCDPISGHVSLYWYRQALGQGPEFLTYFNYEAQQDKSGLPNDRFSAERPEGSISTLTIQRTEQRDSAMYRCASSHRPPTSTDTQYFGPGTRLTVL.

The chain is built from TRBV11-2 and TRBJ2-1; D is unresolved. With the DNA end fitting TRBJ2-7 better, the J assignment may be wrong. The CDR3 spans 14 residues. Germline loops: CDR1 SGHAT, CDR2 FQNNGV. CDR3 sequence (DNA): TGTGCCAGCAGCTTACCGCGCGTAACCTACGAGCAGTACTTC. Translated: CASSLPRVTYEQYF.

This clonotype was counted at least ten times. V is TRBV6-1 and J is TRBJ2-1; 15 nucleotides agree with TRBD2. The DNA end is a closer match to TRBJ2-7, so the J assignment may be wrong. The germline V gene has CDR1 MNHNS and CDR2 SASEGT. There are 15 residues in the CDR3. This CDR3 is CASSWTSGGASEQYF. The CDR3 nucleotides read TGTGCCAGCAGTTGGACTAGCGGGGGGGCCTCTGAGCAGTACTTC.

This clonotype is judged medium-sized. This chain links TRBV25-1 with TRBJ2-1; the D gene could be TRBD1 or TRBD2 (6 bases each). V dropped 3 bases and J dropped 13 bases, with 22 bases sitting between them. The CDR3 runs to 15 residues. CDR1 and CDR2 from the germline V gene are MGHDK and SYGVNS. CDR3 region: CASSDPRGAGETQFF. DNA of the CDR3: TGTGCCAGCAGTGATCCTAGGGGGGCCGGAGAGACCCAGTTCTTC.

This clonotype was recorded a few times. The V gene is TRBV10-3, the J gene TRBJ1-1; D uncertain. Germline values: CDR1 ENHRY, CDR2 SYGVKD. This CDR3 has 16 amino acids. V lost 0 bases, J lost 0 bases, and 11 bases lay in between. The CDR3 nucleotides are TGTGCCATCAGTGAGTCGTTCGGTGTTATGAACACTGAAGCTTTCTTT. This translates into CAISESFGVMNTEAFF.

This clonotype was observed a few times. V and J are TRBV29-1 and TRBJ2-1; TRBD2 agrees at 9 bases. The germline V gene has CDR1 SQVTM and CDR2 ANQGSEA. V lost 8 bases, J lost 7 bases, and 12 bases stayed unmatched. CDR3 length: 14 amino acids. CDR3: CSFREGGGGNEQFF. The CDR3 DNA is TGCAGCTTCCGAGAGGGCGGGGGGGGGAATGAGCAGTTCTTC.

This clonotype was observed a handful of times. V is TRBV6-6 and J is TRBJ2-7; a possible D gene is TRBD1 (5 bases). The CDR3 is made up of 14 amino acids. In germline, CDR1 is MNHNY, CDR2 SVGAGI (reference sequence). V was shortened by 0 bases and J by 5 bases, with 11 bases between the two germline ends. The CDR3 DNA follows: TGTGCCAGCAGTTACTCGGGGCCCCTGGACGAGCAGTACTTC. This encodes CASSYSGPLDEQYF.

This chain uses TRBV6-1 with TRBJ1-2; 8 nucleotides agree with TRBD1. J was trimmed by 8 bases and V by 6 bases; bases with no gene match: 11. This CDR3 has 14 residues. The V gene's germline CDR1 is MNHNS and CDR2 SASEGT. The CDR3 region has the DNA TGTGCCAGCAGCCTAGGGGCAGGGGGCGAAGGCTACACCTTC. Its protein is CASSLGAGGEGYTF.